This TCR beta chain was observed in a study of T cells in Graves' hyperthyroidism and ophthalmopathy (dated by TCRdb to between 2018 and 2021). Regarding the research as a whole: Peripheral blood was sampled at the time of initial diagnosis, prior to any treatment. To identify TCR V-J signatures that set the groups apart, the researchers used a discovery cohort of 90 to 100 patients, made up of under 50 with Graves' ophthalmopathy and some 55 with stable Graves' hyperthyroidism. Prospective prediction of ophthalmopathy was tested in an independent validation cohort of 18 hyperthyroidism patients and 15 to 17 patients who later progressed to ophthalmopathy. The roughly 90 discovery patients were divided at random into training and test sets in a 7:3 ratio. The study also compared thyroid tissue and blood T-cell repertoires from a handful of Graves' hyperthyroidism patients. After blood sampling, hyperthyroidism patients were treated with methimazole at a starting dose of 30 mg daily, and ophthalmopathy patients were treated with high-dose intravenous methylprednisolone. The paper describes TCR Vbeta CDR3 sequencing of 130 to 150 peripheral blood samples, made up of some 42 ophthalmopathy patients, 70 to 75 hyperthyroidism patients and 17 progressor patients. Points the paper makes about the study in general: No statistical method was used to set the sample size in advance, and investigators knew the group allocation. During validation, the model predicted progression to ophthalmopathy a median of roughly 7.1 months ahead of onset, with around 70% sensitivity and 72% to 85% specificity. In cross-validation, a model built on a 13 V-J signature told ophthalmopathy apart from stable hyperthyroidism with 85% to 90% sensitivity and about 81% specificity, and in testing the same model reached 80%/75%. Most expanded thyroid clonotypes (frequency above 0.001) were also detected in blood, a finding suggesting that blood repertoires may reflect thyroid immune responses.

Stable Graves' hyperthyroidism was defined as no progression to ophthalmopathy during 18 months of follow-up. Hyperthyroidism patients were aged 18 to 65 years and newly diagnosed, with disease duration of less than 2 months. The study excluded patients with uncontrolled infections, other autoimmune diseases, pregnancy or lactation. Diagnoses relied on clinical symptoms, serum thyroxine and TRAb, thyroid ultrasound and orbital computed tomography. PBMCs were isolated from 10 ml of fresh peripheral blood by Ficoll-Paque density gradient centrifugation. Trizol reagent was used to extract total RNA, and RNA quality was then checked on an Agilent 2100 Bioanalyzer. In the case of this clonotype: What this receptor recognizes is not known. Base qualities are missing; no much larger clone stands one base away.

Amplification of TCR beta CDR3 regions was carried out from RNA transcripts. The TCR CDR3 was subjected to a first round of RT-PCR using the HTBI primer set and the Qiagen OneStep RT-PCR kit. A second multiplex PCR round built the libraries, followed by size selection and purification. The libraries were sequenced on an Illumina HiSeq2000 using paired-end 100 bp reads. Per the original workflow: SOAPnuke was used to process the raw data, with reads discarded if the reads contained adapters or uncalled bases, had a mean Phred below 15, or lacked an exact constant-primer or identifier match. High-quality paired reads were merged with COPE v1.2.5, and unique nucleotide sequences were defined as clonotypes. MiTCR v1.1 was used to align clonotypes to the IMGT TRBV, TRBD and TRBJ reference segments. Analysis was restricted to V-J combinations with a frequency above 0.0001, which covered roughly 99% of repertoires. The TCS score was defined as the ratio of F50 (clonal expansion) to E x V (chaos), calculated using BLOSUM62-based TCRdist between CDR3 peptides within each V-J. Welch's t-statistics and random forest reduced 450 to 600 V-J features to about 13, which were used in a naive Bayes classifier (R e1071). The similarity between thyroid and blood repertoires was quantified using the Morisita-Horn index. The public sequencing data were trimmed at Q25 with fastp and processed into clonotypes with MiXCR by TCRdb, which kept only in-frame beta chains. Here each entry gathers all rows of one CDR3 protein and keeps the most common genes and DNA. The V and J calls come from TCRdb's annotation, not from the publication. This sample is represented by around 720,000 distinct CDR3 sequences; approximately 36% of them were singletons. About a third of the sample comes from the top ten.

Counted from cysteine to phenylalanine, this CDR3 has 13 amino acids. The kept DNA is CDR3 alone, 39 bases in frame from the first base. In the germline V gene (reference sequence), CDR1 corresponds to MNHEY and CDR2 to SMNVEV. V and J are truncated by 2 bases and 5 bases respectively, leaving an intervening sequence of 10 bases. The receptor chain draws on TRBV27 and TRBJ2-7, with the D gene not confidently named. Sequencing input: blood. The sequence came from a woman in her thirties or forties with Graves' hyperthyroidism. CDR3 sequence: CASSLRSFHEQYF. The nucleotide sequence reads TGTGCCAGCAGTTTAAGATCGTTCCACGAGCAGTACTTC.